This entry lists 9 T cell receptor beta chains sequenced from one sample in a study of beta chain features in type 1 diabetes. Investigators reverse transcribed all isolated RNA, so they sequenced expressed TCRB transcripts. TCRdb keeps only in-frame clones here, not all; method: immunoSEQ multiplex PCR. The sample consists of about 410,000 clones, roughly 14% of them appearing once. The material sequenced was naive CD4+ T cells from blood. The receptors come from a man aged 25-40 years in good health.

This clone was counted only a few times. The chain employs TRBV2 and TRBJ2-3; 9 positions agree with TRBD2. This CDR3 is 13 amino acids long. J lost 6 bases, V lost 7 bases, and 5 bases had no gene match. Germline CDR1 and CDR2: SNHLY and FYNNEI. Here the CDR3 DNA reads TGTGCCAGCATAGCGGGAGTTGGGGATACGCAGTATTTT. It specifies CASIAGVGDTQYF. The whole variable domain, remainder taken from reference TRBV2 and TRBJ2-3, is EPEVTQTPSHQVTQMGQEVILRCVPISNHLYFYWYRQILGQKVEFLVSFYNNEISEKSEIFDDQFSVERPDGSNFTLKIRSTKLEDSAMYFCASIAGVGDTQYFGPGTRLTVL.

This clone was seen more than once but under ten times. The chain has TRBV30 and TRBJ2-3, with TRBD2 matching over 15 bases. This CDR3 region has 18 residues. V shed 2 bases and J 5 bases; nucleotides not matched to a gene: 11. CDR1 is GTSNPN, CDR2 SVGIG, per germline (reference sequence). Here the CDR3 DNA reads TGTGCCTGGAGTATGGGACTAGCGGGAGGTTTGAATGGAGATACGCAGTATTTT. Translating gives CAWSMGLAGGLNGDTQYF.

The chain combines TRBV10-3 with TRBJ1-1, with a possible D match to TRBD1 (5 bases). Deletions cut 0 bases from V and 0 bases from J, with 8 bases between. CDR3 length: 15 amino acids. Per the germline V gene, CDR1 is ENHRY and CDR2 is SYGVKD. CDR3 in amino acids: CAISESRQLNTEAFF. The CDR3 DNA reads TGTGCCATCAGTGAGTCCCGACAGCTGAACACTGAAGCTTTCTTT.

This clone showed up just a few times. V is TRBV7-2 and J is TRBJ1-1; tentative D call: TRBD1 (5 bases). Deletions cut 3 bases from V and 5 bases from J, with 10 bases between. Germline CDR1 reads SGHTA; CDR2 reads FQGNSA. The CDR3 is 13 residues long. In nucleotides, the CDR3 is TGTGCCAGCAGCTTGGCAGGGTATACTGAAGCTTTCTTT. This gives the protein CASSLAGYTEAFF.

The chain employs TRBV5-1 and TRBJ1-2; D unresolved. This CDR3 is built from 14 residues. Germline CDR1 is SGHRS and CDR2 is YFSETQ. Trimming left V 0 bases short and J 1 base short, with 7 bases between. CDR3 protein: CASSLAQFNYGYTF. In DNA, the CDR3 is TGCGCCAGCAGCTTGGCCCAGTTTAACTATGGCTACACCTTC.

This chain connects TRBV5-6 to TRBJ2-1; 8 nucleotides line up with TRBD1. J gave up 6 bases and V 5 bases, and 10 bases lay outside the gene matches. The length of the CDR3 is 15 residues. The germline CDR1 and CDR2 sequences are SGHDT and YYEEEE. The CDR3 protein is CASSIGGQGSNEQFF. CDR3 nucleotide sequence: TGTGCCAGCAGTATAGGCGGACAGGGTAGCAATGAGCAGTTCTTC.

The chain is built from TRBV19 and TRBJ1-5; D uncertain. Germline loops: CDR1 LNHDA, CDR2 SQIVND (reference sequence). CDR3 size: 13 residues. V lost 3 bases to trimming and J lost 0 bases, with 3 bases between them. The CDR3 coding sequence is TGTGCCAGTAGTATGGATAGCAATCAGCCCCAGCATTTT. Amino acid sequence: CASSMDSNQPQHF.

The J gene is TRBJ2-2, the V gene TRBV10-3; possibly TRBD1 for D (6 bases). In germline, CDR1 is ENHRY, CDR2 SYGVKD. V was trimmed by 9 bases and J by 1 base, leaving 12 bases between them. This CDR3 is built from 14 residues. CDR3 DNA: TGTGCCATGGGGGCAGTGAAGAACACCGGGGAGCTGTTTTTT. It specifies CAMGAVKNTGELFF.

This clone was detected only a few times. CDR3 nucleotide sequence: TGTGCCTGGAGTGACAGGGTCGAGCAGTTCTTC. Translation gives CAWSDRVEQFF. This chain connects TRBV30 to TRBJ2-1; D might be TRBD1 (6 bases). V was pared by 1 base and J by 10 bases, with 8 bases between. Germline values: CDR1 GTSNPN, CDR2 SVGIG (reference sequence). This CDR3 is 11 amino acids long.